The rows below give T cell receptor beta chains drawn from one sample of a study of cytomegalovirus exposure and HLA in healthy donors. Sequenced by immunoSEQ multiplex PCR; TCRdb stores in-frame clones only, minus some. The table lists 150,000 to 200,000 clones, approximately 80% of them singletons. The sample was PBMCs. The receptors come from a woman younger than 45 in good health and CMV-seropositive. CDR3s include the opening cysteine and the closing phenylalanine or tryptophan. The order of the fields is J gene, clone size, V gene, D gene, CDR3 DNA, CDR3 protein. D genes are given only for firm matches. Clone size is not always given. Where it is, it says once, few, many or a class for expanded clones.

j_gene: TRBJ2-5
abundance: .
v_gene: TRBV27
d_gene: TRBD2
CDR3nt: TGTGCCAGCAGTCACACTAGCGGGAGGTGGGGAGAGACCCAGTACTTC
CDR3aa: CASSHTSGRWGETQYF

j_gene: TRBJ1-2
abundance: .
v_gene: TRBV4-1
d_gene: TRBD1
CDR3nt: TGCGCCAGCAGCCAGGGACAGTTCTATGGCTACACCTTC
CDR3aa: CASSQGQFYGYTF

j_gene: TRBJ2-7
abundance: .
v_gene: TRBV2
d_gene: .
CDR3nt: TGTGCCAGCACCGAAGACCAAGGTTCAGGGATGATGATAAGATACGAGCAGTACTTC
CDR3aa: CASTEDQGSGMMIRYEQYF

j_gene: TRBJ1-3
abundance: .
v_gene: TRBV19
d_gene: .
CDR3nt: TGTGCCAGTAGCCTGGACAGCTCTGGAAACACCATATATTTT
CDR3aa: CASSLDSSGNTIYF

j_gene: TRBJ2-1
abundance: .
v_gene: TRBV5-1
d_gene: .
CDR3nt: TGCGCCAGCAGACCCCCCGGACAAGGTGTTGGTGAGCAGTTCTTC
CDR3aa: CASRPPGQGVGEQFF

j_gene: TRBJ1-1
abundance: .
v_gene: TRBV10-3
d_gene: TRBD1
CDR3nt: TGTGCCATCAGTGGGACAGGGGTGGCTTTCTTT
CDR3aa: CAISGTGVAFF

j_gene: TRBJ2-1
abundance: .
v_gene: TRBV4-1
d_gene: .
CDR3nt: TGCGCCAGCAGCCCCCTGATACTAGACAGGTTCAATGAGCAGTTCTTC
CDR3aa: CASSPLILDRFNEQFF

j_gene: TRBJ1-1
abundance: few
v_gene: TRBV7-8
d_gene: .
CDR3nt: TGTGCCAGCACACCGCGGGGGAGGGCTGAAGCTTTCTTT
CDR3aa: CASTPRGRAEAFF

j_gene: TRBJ2-3
abundance: .
v_gene: TRBV21-1
d_gene: .
CDR3nt: TGTGCCAGCACCTTGAGGGTCACAGAAACCACAGATACGCAGTATTTT
CDR3aa: CASTLRVTETTDTQYF

j_gene: TRBJ2-5
abundance: .
v_gene: TRBV5-4
d_gene: .
CDR3nt: TGTGCCAGCAGCTTGGGGGCGCGGGCCGAGACCCAGTACTTC
CDR3aa: CASSLGARAETQYF

j_gene: TRBJ1-2
abundance: .
v_gene: TRBV18
d_gene: .
CDR3nt: TGTGCCAGCTCCCCTGTGGAGACCTATGGCTACACCTTC
CDR3aa: CASSPVETYGYTF

j_gene: TRBJ2-3
abundance: .
v_gene: TRBV9
d_gene: .
CDR3nt: TGTGCCAGCAGCGTATCAGGTCGCACAGATACGCAGTATTTT
CDR3aa: CASSVSGRTDTQYF

j_gene: TRBJ1-1
abundance: .
v_gene: TRBV28
d_gene: .
CDR3nt: TGTGCCAGCAGTGCTGTAGGGGGTTGGACTGAAGCTTTCTTT
CDR3aa: CASSAVGGWTEAFF

j_gene: TRBJ1-4
abundance: .
v_gene: TRBV27
d_gene: .
CDR3nt: TGTGCCAGCAGTGAAGCGGGAGGGATTAATGAAAAACTGTTTTTT
CDR3aa: CASSEAGGINEKLFF

j_gene: TRBJ2-7
abundance: .
v_gene: TRBV14
d_gene: TRBD2
CDR3nt: TGTGCCAGCAGCCAGCTAGCGGGAACCCTGAAGCAGTACTTC
CDR3aa: CASSQLAGTLKQYF

j_gene: TRBJ2-5
abundance: .
v_gene: TRBV28
d_gene: TRBD1
CDR3nt: TGTGCCAGCAGATCCCGGACAGGGGGCGTAGAGACCCAGTACTTC
CDR3aa: CASRSRTGGVETQYF

j_gene: TRBJ2-5
abundance: .
v_gene: TRBV15
d_gene: .
CDR3nt: TGTGCCACCAGCAGAGATACAGGGCCGGGCGAGACCCAGTACTTC
CDR3aa: CATSRDTGPGETQYF

j_gene: TRBJ1-4
abundance: .
v_gene: TRBV7-9
d_gene: TRBD1
CDR3nt: TGTGCCAGCAGCCGCGGGCAGGGGGACCGTGAAAAACTGTTTTTT
CDR3aa: CASSRGQGDREKLFF

j_gene: TRBJ2-1
abundance: .
v_gene: TRBV23-1
d_gene: .
CDR3nt: TGCGCCAGCAGTCAAGTGACAGTTTACAATGAGCAGTTCTTC
CDR3aa: CASSQVTVYNEQFF

j_gene: TRBJ2-7
abundance: .
v_gene: TRBV4-3
d_gene: .
CDR3nt: TGCGCCAGCAGCCAAGTCGGGGGAACCTACGAGCAGTACTTC
CDR3aa: CASSQVGGTYEQYF

j_gene: TRBJ2-1
abundance: .
v_gene: TRBV29-1
d_gene: .
CDR3nt: TGCAGCGTTGAAGGGGGTGAGGGAAGCTCCTACAATGAGCAGTTCTTC
CDR3aa: CSVEGGEGSSYNEQFF

j_gene: TRBJ1-4
abundance: .
v_gene: TRBV29-1
d_gene: .
CDR3nt: TGCAGCGCTGCTAGGACAGCCGCAACTAATGAAAAACTGTTTTTT
CDR3aa: CSAARTAATNEKLFF

j_gene: TRBJ1-4
abundance: once
v_gene: TRBV2
d_gene: TRBD1
CDR3nt: TGTGCCAGCACCCCTCTGGGACAGCTTAATGAAAAACTGTTTTTT
CDR3aa: CASTPLGQLNEKLFF

j_gene: TRBJ2-7
abundance: .
v_gene: TRBV9
d_gene: TRBD1
CDR3nt: TGTGCCAGCAGCGTACGGACAGGGGAAGCCTACGAGCAGTACTTC
CDR3aa: CASSVRTGEAYEQYF